The clone carrying this T cell receptor (beta chain) was found many times. In TCRdb, the RT-PCR reads were re-called with MiXCR into one record per CDR3 protein. The profile shows about 700,000 distinct CDR3 sequences, 13% to 15% of them singletons. Trimming pared 2 bases from V and 7 bases from J, leaving 15 bases between. CDR3 length: 15 residues. Germline CDR1 and CDR2: MNHNY and SVGAGI (reference sequence). Sample: memory CD4+ T cells from blood. This clonotype originated in a female donor in good health, serving as a healthy control. This chain links TRBV6-6 with TRBJ1-5; tentatively, D is TRBD1 (6 bases). CDR3 coding DNA: TGTGCCAGCAGTTACGATACAGGGTTCGGCCAGCCCCAGCATTTT. As protein: CASSYDTGFGQPQHF.